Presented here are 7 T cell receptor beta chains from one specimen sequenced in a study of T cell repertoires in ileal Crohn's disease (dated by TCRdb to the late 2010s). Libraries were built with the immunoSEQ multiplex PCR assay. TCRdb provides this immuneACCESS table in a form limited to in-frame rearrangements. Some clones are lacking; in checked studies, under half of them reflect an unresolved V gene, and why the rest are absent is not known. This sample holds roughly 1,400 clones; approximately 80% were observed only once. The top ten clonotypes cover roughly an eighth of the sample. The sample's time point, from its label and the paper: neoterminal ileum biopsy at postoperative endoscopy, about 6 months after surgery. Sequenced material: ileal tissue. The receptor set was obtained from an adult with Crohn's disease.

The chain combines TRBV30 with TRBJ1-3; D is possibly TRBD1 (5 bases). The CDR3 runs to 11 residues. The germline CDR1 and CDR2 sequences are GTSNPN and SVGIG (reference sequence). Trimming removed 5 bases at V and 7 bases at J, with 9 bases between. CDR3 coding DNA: TGTGCCTGGGGTGGGGCGAACACCATATATTTT. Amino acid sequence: CAWGGANTIYF.

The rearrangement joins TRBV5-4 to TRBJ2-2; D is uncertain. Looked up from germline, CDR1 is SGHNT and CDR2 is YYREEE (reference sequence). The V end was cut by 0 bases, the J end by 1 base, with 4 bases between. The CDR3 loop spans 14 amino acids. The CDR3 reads CASSLGGNTGELFF. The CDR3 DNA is TGTGCCAGCAGCTTGGGCGGGAACACCGGGGAGCTGTTTTTT.

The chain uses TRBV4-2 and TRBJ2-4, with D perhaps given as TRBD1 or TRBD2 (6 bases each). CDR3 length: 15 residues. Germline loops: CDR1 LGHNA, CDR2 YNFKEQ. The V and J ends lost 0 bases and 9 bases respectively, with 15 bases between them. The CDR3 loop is CASSQDGGGRRIQYF. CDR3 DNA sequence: TGTGCCAGCAGCCAAGATGGTGGGGGGCGACGCATTCAGTACTTC.

CDR3 sequence reads: CASSYGTGGTYEQYF. CDR3 coding DNA: TGTGCCAGCAGTTACGGTACGGGGGGCACCTACGAGCAGTACTTC. The chain joins TRBV6-5 to TRBJ2-7, with a tentative D call TRBD2 (7 bases). The germline CDR1 and CDR2 sequences are MNHEY and SVGAGI. Trimming took 2 bases from V and 2 from J, leaving 13 bases between them. This CDR3 contains 15 residues.

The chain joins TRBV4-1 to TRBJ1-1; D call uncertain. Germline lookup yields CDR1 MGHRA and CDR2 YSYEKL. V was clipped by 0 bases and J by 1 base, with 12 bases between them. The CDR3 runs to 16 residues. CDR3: CASSQDIGSKNTEAFF. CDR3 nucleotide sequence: TGCGCCAGCAGCCAAGATATAGGATCAAAGAACACTGAAGCTTTCTTT.

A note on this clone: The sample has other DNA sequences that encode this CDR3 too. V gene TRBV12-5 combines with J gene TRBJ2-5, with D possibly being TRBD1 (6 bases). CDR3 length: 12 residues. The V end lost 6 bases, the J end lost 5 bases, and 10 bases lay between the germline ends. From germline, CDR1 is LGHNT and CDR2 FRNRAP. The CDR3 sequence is CASGPDRETQYF. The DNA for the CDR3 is TGTGCTAGTGGCCCCGACAGGGAGACCCAGTACTTC.

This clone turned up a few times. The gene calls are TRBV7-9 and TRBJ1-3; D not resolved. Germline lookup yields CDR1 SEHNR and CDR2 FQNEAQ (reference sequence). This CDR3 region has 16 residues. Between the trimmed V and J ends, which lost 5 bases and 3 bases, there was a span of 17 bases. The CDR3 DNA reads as TGTGCCAGCAGCCTCTTCGGACTGGGCGGTGGAAACACCATATATTTT. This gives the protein CASSLFGLGGGNTIYF.